This record concerns one TCR beta chain sequence. The antigen it binds to is not known. Per-base qualities were not stored, and no clone one base away is much larger. This specimen comes from a study of blood T cell repertoires in COVID-19 (TCRdb year 2020). Study-wide context: Samples from collaborators originated in the United States, Italy and Spain and spanned both the acute and convalescent phases of COVID-19. Subjects who had been exposed to COVID-19, were actively infected with it, or had recovered from it provided the deeply sampled blood TCRbeta repertoires that made up the dataset. The repertoires were released in a freely available public database meant as a resource for research on the immune response to SARS-CoV-2. HLA class I and class II types, where available, came from metadata supplied by the sample provider rather than from assay-based typing. The prospective study material was composed of cDNA or gDNA derived from T cells, B-cell-depleted T cells, or PBMCs. The samples were drawn from two sources: the first 160 participants of the ongoing ImmuneRACE study, and fewer than 1,500 subjects contributed by 6 global collaborators. Sample metadata almost always included a de-identified subject ID, COVID-19 status, age in years and sex.

The immunoSEQ Assay, a bias-controlled multiplex PCR, was used to amplify TCRbeta CDR3 regions from genomic DNA. The study's processing was this. The number of nucleated cells in each sample was estimated by amplification of reference gene primers within the assay. To quantify the absolute abundance of each unique TCRbeta CDR3 rearrangement, sequence reads were collapsed and filtered. For each sample, productive Simpson clonality was calculated by taking the square root of Simpson's diversity index across productive rearrangements. TCRdb took over this immuneACCESS table, retaining in-frame rearrangements with V and J assigned. Such tables are incomplete; in checked studies, under half of the missing clones stem from an unresolved V gene, and the remainder is unexplained. Clonal size and the V and J genes are those of that table, whereas D and trimming came from the DNA. In all, the sample holds 100,000 to 150,000 clones, and roughly 82% of those were seen once. The ten largest make up over 4.5% of the sample.

Collaborating institutions collected whole blood in K2EDTA tubes following their own protocols. For TCRbeta analysis, collaborators shipped samples as frozen whole blood, isolated PBMCs, or DNA extracted from either of those sample types. Beyond this particular receptor, the publication reports: How much clinical and demographic metadata was included differed by source and by participant, and the metadata was provided uncurated.

The sample comprised peripheral blood. This receptor was identified in a human donor in a cohort sampled during active COVID-19.

The nucleotide sequence is TGTGCCAGTAGTATTACCCGGGGGGAGGACGAGCAGTACTTC. Its protein is CASSITRGEDEQYF. This receptor chain uses TRBV19 and TRBJ2-7, with TRBD2 identical over 7 junction bases. V lost 3 bases and J lost 5 bases, and the count of bases not matched to a germline gene is 7. For CDR1 and CDR2, the germline V gene (reference sequence) lists LNHDA and SQIVND. The CDR3 measures 14 amino acids from cysteine to phenylalanine. Kept here is only the CDR3 DNA, which spans 42 bases and is read in frame from base 1.